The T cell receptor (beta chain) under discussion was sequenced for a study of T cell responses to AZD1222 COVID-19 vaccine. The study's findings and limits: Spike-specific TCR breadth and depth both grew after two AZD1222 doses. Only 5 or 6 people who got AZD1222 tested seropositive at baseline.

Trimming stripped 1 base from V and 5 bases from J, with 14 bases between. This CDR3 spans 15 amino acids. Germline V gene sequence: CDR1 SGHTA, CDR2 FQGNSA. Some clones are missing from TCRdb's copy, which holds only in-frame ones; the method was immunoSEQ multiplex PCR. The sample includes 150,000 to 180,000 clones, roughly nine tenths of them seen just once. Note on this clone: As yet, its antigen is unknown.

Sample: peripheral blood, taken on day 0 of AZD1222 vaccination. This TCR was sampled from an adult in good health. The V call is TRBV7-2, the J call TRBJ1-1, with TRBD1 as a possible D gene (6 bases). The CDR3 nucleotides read TGTGCCAGCAGCTTAGGTGGGGGGCGCGGGACTGAAGCTTTCTTT. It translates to CASSLGGGRGTEAFF.